This entry lists 20 T cell receptor beta chains sequenced from one sample in a study of metastatic and nonmetastatic thyroid tumors. MiXCR re-clonotyped the PCR reads for TCRdb. The top ten hold about 4.2% of the sample, which has 25,000 to 35,000 clones, 16% seen once. All patients were treatment-naive before thyroid surgery. Sequencing was carried out using blood. Every receptor here comes from a female donor with papillary thyroid cancer or a benign thyroid nodule (not recorded which). Some clones in this sample may be carry-over from other donors' samples.

This clone has at least ten counts. This sequence joins TRBV2 and TRBJ1-5, with D unclear. V lost 3 bases and J lost 0, with 6 bases in between. The CDR3 consists of 14 residues. In germline, CDR1 is SNHLY, CDR2 FYNNEI. CDR3 sequence reads: CASSDLSSNQPQHF. For the CDR3, the DNA is TGTGCCAGCAGTGACCTCAGTAGCAATCAGCCCCAGCATTTT.

In this sample, this clone turned up many times. The rearrangement joins TRBV29-1 to TRBJ2-3, with 10 bases that match TRBD1. V was clipped by 8 bases and J by 3 bases; unmatched bases: 8. The CDR3 is 14 residues long. CDR1 and CDR2 from the germline V gene are SQVTM and ANQGSEA. As DNA, the CDR3 is TGCAGCCTGGGGACAGGGGCGGGAACAGATACGCAGTATTTT. Its protein is CSLGTGAGTDTQYF.

This clone was detected a few times. A junction end diverges from the germline sequence, so it may reflect a read error. Additional DNA sequences in this sample encode the identical CDR3. The genes are TRBV13 and TRBJ1-3; TRBD1 matches 7 bases. Germline assignment: CDR1 PRHDT and CDR2 FYEKMQ (reference sequence). CDR3 length: 14 amino acids. This CDR3 is CVSSSRGLGNTIYF. The CDR3, as DNA: TGCGTCAGCAGCTCAAGGGGGCTTGGAAACACCATATATTTT.

This clone appeared many times. The rearrangement links TRBV7-2 to TRBJ1-6, with 7 bases lining up with TRBD1. Per the germline V gene, CDR1 is SGHTA and CDR2 is FQGNSA. The CDR3 loop spans 15 amino acids. V trimming: 2 bases; J trimming: 7 bases; junction bases outside the gene matches: 5. CDR3 in amino acids: CASSLYRGRNSPLHF. The CDR3 nucleotides are TGTGCCAGCAGCTTATACAGGGGTAGGAATTCACCCCTCCACTTT.

This clone was counted only a few times. A read error is possible here, since a much larger clone lies one base away. Other DNA sequences from this sample encode an identical CDR3 as well. The genes are TRBV29-1 and TRBJ2-5; D is perhaps TRBD1 (5 bases). V was shortened by 6 bases and J by 5 bases, with 16 bases between the two germline ends. Germline CDR1 SQVTM, CDR2 ANQGSEA. CDR3 length: 13 residues. In nucleotides, the CDR3 is TGCAGCGTCGTCCAGGGTGCCGGTGAGACCCAGTACTTC. Translation gives CSVVQGAGETQYF. The full variable domain, completed using reference TRBV29-1 and TRBJ2-5, is SAVISQKPSRDICQRGTSLTIQCQVDSQVTMMFWYRQQPGQSLTLIATANQGSEATYESGFVIDKFPISRPNLTFSTLTVSNMSPEDSSIYLCSVVQGAGETQYFGPGTRLLVL.

This clone was observed at least ten times. Mismatch with germline at one junction end may stem from a read error. Distinct nucleotide sequences in the sample also encode this CDR3. The chain couples TRBV5-1 to TRBJ2-2; the D call may be TRBD1 or TRBD2 (5 bases each). The CDR3 totals 13 residues. CDR1 and CDR2 (germline): SGHRS, YFSETQ. The chain's CDR3 is CASRQGYTGELFF. The CDR3 coding sequence is TGCGCCAGCAGGCAGGGATATACCGGGGAGCTGTTTTTC.

This clone was seen ten or more times. The V gene is TRBV12-3 or TRBV12-4, the J gene TRBJ2-1; 7 positions match TRBD2. This CDR3 is built from 15 residues. J was trimmed by 0 bases and V by 3 bases; bases with no gene match: 2. The CDR3 nucleotides are TGTGCCAGCAGTTTCTCGGGAGGCTCCTACAATGAGCAGTTCTTC. Its protein product is CASSFSGGSYNEQFF.

This clone is deemed medium-sized. The gene calls are TRBV2 and TRBJ2-7; D is unclear. The CDR3 contains 13 residues. The ends were cut back, 6 bases at V and 4 bases at J, with 13 bases in the middle. CDR1 SNHLY and CDR2 FYNNEI come from the germline V gene. The CDR3 nucleotides read TGTGCCAGCAGGGCGCAGGCGGTTTACGAGCAGTACTTC. Its protein is CASRAQAVYEQYF.

A word on this clone: Compared with germline, one end of the junction differs, possibly owing to a read error. The gene calls are TRBV20-1 and TRBJ1-2; D is perhaps TRBD1 (6 bases). The CDR3 has 14 residues. CDR1 is DFQATT and CDR2 is SNEGSKA in the germline V gene (reference sequence). CDR3 in DNA: TGCAGTGCTCCTCCGGCAGGGGCGATATATGGCTTGTCCTTC. This sequence encodes CSAPPAGAIYGLSF.

This clone rates as medium-sized (0.01 to 0.1%). This chain joins TRBV27 and TRBJ2-5; 11 positions match TRBD2. CDR1 MNHEY and CDR2 SMNVEV come from the germline V gene (reference sequence). CDR3 length: 16 residues. Unmatched junction bases numbered 6, after V lost 6 bases and J lost 0 bases. The CDR3 nucleotides are TGTGCCAGCAGAAGACTAGCGGGAAAGTACCAAGAGACCCAGTACTTC. Translation gives CASRRLAGKYQETQYF.

The chain combines TRBV4-1 with TRBJ2-3; the D gene could be TRBD1 or TRBD2 (5 bases each). Germline-derived CDR1 and CDR2 are MGHRA and YSYEKL. V gave up 4 bases and J gave up 9 bases, with 14 bases separating them. The CDR3 loop spans 13 amino acids. The CDR3 DNA sequence: TGCGCCAGCAGCCGAACGGGGTGGGACACGCAGTATTTT. Amino acids: CASSRTGWDTQYF.

There are many counts of this clone. This CDR3 is CASSLVAGVPPDTQYF. Here the CDR3 DNA reads TGTGCCAGCAGCCTGGTAGCGGGAGTGCCCCCAGATACGCAGTATTTT. The V call is TRBV5-6, the J call TRBJ2-3, with 9 bases matching TRBD2. The V and J ends lost 4 bases and 4 bases, in that order; junction bases with no gene match: 10. The CDR3 runs to 16 residues. CDR1 is SGHDT and CDR2 is YYEEEE in the germline V gene.

This clone was recorded at least ten times. The CDR3 reads CATSGQGALAEAFF. In nucleotides, the CDR3 is TGTGCCACCAGCGGACAGGGGGCTCTCGCTGAAGCTTTCTTT. This sequence joins TRBV15 and TRBJ1-1, with 11 bases aligning to TRBD1. The germline gives CDR1 LNHNV, CDR2 YYDKDF (reference sequence). J lost 6 bases, V lost 5 bases, and 5 bases had no gene match. The CDR3 covers 14 residues.

This clone was seen many times. V gene TRBV9 combines with J gene TRBJ2-2; 9 bases match TRBD2. The CDR3 is 15 amino acids. V was clipped by 3 bases and J by 0 bases; unmatched bases: 0. Germline CDR1 SGDLS, CDR2 YYNGEE. Here the CDR3 DNA reads TGTGCCAGCAGCGGCGGGAGGGCGAACACCGGGGAGCTGTTTTTT. This codes for CASSGGRANTGELFF.

V gene TRBV7-3 combines with J gene TRBJ2-7; D may be TRBD2 (5 bases). Trimming left V 4 bases short and J 1 base short, with 11 bases between. The CDR3 runs to 14 residues. CDR1 is SGHTA, CDR2 FQGTGA, per germline. CDR3 nucleotides: TGTGCCAGCAGCTCCACTGGCGGGTCCTACGAGCAGTACTTC. This encodes CASSSTGGSYEQYF.

This clone was detected ten times or more. This chain uses TRBV29-1 with TRBJ1-2; D call uncertain. The V gene's germline CDR1 is SQVTM and CDR2 ANQGSEA. The CDR3 has 15 amino acids. V was cut by 1 base and J by 5 bases, with 17 bases left in between. CDR3 nucleotide sequence: TGCAGCGTTGAAGCGAGGGAGGGTGTACTGTATGGCTACACCTTC. This sequence encodes CSVEAREGVLYGYTF.

This clone came up a few times. This could be a read error, since a much larger clone is one nucleotide away. The V gene is TRBV6-1, the J gene TRBJ2-1; 9 positions agree with TRBD2. The CDR3 length is 15 residues. Germline loops: CDR1 MNHNS, CDR2 SASEGT. The CDR3 loop is CASSPWTSDLLEQFF. CDR3 bases: TGTGCCAGCAGCCCCTGGACTAGCGACCTACTTGAGCAATTCTTC.

The sample holds many counts of this clone. The chain has TRBV19 and TRBJ1-4; 7 bases map to TRBD1. CDR1 is LNHDA, CDR2 SQIVND, per germline (reference sequence). This CDR3 contains 12 residues. V gave up 9 bases and J gave up 4 bases; unmatched junction bases: 2. Here the CDR3 reads CASRGNNEKLFF. As DNA, the CDR3 is TGTGCCAGCAGGGGGAATAATGAAAAACTGTTTTTT.

Ten or more counts support this clone. This chain uses TRBV28 with TRBJ2-3; 12 bases fit TRBD2. CDR1 and CDR2 from the germline V gene are MDHEN and SYDVKM. The CDR3 is made up of 17 amino acids. The ends lost 1 base at V and 6 bases at J; junction bases unmatched: 8. DNA of the CDR3: TGTGCCAGCAGTTTATCGGCTAGCGGGAGGGCCAGGGATACGCAGTATTTT. Its protein is CASSLSASGRARDTQYF.

This clone is classed as medium-sized (0.01 to 0.1%). The chain has TRBV20-1 and TRBJ2-7; 8 bases agree with TRBD1. This CDR3 is 16 amino acids long. V lost 6 bases and J lost 0; bases outside the gene matches: 13. Germline CDR1 and CDR2: DFQATT and SNEGSKA (reference sequence). CDR3 coding DNA: TGCAGTGCCCCGACCCAGGGGGCATGGTACTCCTACGAGCAGTACTTC. Residues: CSAPTQGAWYSYEQYF.